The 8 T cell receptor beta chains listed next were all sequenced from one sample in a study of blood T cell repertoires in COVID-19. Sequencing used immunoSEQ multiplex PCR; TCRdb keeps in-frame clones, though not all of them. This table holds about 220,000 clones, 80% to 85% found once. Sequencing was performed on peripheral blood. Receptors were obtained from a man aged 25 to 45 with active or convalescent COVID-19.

The CDR3 reads CASSPGPEKTGELFF. Written as DNA, the CDR3 is TGCGCCAGCAGCCCTGGCCCCGAAAAAACCGGGGAGCTGTTTTTT. The gene calls are TRBV5-1 and TRBJ2-2, with unresolved D. Germline loops: CDR1 SGHRS, CDR2 YFSETQ. V lost 4 bases and J lost 5, with 15 bases in between. This CDR3 region has 15 residues.

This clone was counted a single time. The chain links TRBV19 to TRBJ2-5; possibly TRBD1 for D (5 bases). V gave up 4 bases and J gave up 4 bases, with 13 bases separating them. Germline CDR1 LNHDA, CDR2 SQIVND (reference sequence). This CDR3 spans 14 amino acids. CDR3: CASSTQGQRETQYF. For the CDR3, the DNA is TGTGCCAGTAGTACCCAGGGTCAACGAGAGACCCAGTACTTC.

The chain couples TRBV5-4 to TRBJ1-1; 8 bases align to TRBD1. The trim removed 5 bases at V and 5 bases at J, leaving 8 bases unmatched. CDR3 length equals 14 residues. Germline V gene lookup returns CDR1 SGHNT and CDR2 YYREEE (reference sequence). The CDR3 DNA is TGTGCCAGCAGTCCCGGACAGGGATGGACTGAAGCTTTCTTT. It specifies CASSPGQGWTEAFF.

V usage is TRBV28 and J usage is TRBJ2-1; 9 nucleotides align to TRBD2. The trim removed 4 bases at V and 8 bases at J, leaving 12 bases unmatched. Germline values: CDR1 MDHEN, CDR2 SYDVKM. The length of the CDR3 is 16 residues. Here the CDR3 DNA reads TGTGCCAGCAGTTCCCCCTTAGCGGGGGCTTTCCATGAGCAGTTCTTC. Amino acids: CASSSPLAGAFHEQFF. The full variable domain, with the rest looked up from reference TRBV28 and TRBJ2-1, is DVKVTQSSRYLVKRTGEKVFLECVQDMDHENMFWYRQDPGLGLRLIYFSYDVKMKEKGDIPEGYSVSREKKERFSLILESASTNQTSMYLCASSSPLAGAFHEQFFGPGTRLTVL.

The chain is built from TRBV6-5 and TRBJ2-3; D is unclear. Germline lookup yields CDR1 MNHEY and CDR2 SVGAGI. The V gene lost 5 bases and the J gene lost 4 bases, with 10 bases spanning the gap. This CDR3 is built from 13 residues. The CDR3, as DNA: TGTGCCAGCAGTCAGAGGTCCCCAGATACGCAGTATTTT. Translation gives CASSQRSPDTQYF.

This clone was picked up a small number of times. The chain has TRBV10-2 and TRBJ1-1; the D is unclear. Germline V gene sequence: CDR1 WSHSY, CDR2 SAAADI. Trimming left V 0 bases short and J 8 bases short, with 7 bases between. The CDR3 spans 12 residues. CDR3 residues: CASSESEVEAFF. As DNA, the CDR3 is TGCGCCAGCAGTGAGTCAGAGGTCGAAGCTTTCTTT.

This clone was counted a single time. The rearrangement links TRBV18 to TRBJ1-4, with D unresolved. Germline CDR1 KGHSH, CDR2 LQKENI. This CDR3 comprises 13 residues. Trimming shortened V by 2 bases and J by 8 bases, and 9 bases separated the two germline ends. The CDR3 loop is CASSPRSGEKLFF. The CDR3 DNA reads TGTGCCAGCTCACCAAGGTCGGGGGAAAAACTGTTTTTT.

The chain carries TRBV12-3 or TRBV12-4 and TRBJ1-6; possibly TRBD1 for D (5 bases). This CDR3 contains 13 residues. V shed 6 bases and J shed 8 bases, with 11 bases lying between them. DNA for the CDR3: TGTGCCAGCAGCGGCAGGGATTATTCACCCCTCCACTTT. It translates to CASSGRDYSPLHF.